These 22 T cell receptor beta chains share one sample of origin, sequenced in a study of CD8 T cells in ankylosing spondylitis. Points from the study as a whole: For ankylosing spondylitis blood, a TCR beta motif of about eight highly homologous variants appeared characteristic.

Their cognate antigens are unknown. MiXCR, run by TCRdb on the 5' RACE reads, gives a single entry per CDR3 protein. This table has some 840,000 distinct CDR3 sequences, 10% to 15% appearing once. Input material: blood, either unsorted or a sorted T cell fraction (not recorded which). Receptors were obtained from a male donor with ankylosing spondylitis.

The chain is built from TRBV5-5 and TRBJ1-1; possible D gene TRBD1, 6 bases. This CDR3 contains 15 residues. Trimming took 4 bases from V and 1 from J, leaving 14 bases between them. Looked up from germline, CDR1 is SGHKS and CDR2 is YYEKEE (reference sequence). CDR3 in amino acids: CASSQAGTPNTEAFF. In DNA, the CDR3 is TGTGCCAGCAGCCAAGCCGGGACACCGAACACTGAAGCTTTCTTT.

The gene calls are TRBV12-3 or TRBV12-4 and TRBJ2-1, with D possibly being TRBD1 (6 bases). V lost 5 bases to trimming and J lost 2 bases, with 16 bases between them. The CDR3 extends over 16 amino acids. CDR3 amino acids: CASSHTQGRPYNEQFF. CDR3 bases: TGTGCCAGCAGTCACACTCAGGGGCGCCCCTACAATGAGCAGTTCTTC.

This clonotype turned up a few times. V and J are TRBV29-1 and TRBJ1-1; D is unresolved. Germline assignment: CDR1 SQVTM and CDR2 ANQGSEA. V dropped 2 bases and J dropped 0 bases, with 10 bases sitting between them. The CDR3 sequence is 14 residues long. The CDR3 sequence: CSVERSLLNTEAFF. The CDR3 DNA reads TGCAGCGTTGAACGGAGTCTTCTGAACACTGAAGCTTTCTTT.

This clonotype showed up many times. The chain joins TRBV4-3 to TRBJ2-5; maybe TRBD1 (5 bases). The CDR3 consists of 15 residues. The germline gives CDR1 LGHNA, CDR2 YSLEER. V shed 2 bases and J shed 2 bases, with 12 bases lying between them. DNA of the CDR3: TGCGCCAGCAGCCAAAGGACACCAGGACAAGAGACCCAGTACTTC. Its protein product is CASSQRTPGQETQYF.

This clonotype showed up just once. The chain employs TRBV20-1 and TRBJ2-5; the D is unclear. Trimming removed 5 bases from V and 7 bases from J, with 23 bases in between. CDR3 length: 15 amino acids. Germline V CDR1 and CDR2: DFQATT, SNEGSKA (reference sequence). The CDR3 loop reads CSAPDIIDPMGTQYF. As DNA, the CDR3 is TGCAGTGCTCCTGACATTATAGACCCTATGGGGACCCAGTACTTC.

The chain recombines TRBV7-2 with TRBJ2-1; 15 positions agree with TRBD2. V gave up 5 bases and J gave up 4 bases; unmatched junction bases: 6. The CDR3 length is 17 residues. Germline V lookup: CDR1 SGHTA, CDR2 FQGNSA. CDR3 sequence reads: CASSDGLAGGPYNEQFF. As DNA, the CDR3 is TGTGCCAGCAGCGACGGACTAGCGGGGGGGCCTTACAATGAGCAGTTCTTC.

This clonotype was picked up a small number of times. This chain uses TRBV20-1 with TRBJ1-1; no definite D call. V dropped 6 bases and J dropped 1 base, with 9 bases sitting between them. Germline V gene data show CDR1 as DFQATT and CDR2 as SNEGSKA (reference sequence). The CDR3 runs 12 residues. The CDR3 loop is CSAARGNTEAFF. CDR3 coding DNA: TGCAGTGCCGCGAGAGGGAACACTGAAGCTTTCTTT.

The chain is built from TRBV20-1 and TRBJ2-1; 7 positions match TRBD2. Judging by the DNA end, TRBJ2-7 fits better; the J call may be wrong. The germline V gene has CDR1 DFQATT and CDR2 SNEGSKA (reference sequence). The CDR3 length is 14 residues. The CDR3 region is CSAPWRGSYNEQYF. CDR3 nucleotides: TGCAGTGCCCCTTGGCGGGGGTCTTACAATGAGCAGTACTTC.

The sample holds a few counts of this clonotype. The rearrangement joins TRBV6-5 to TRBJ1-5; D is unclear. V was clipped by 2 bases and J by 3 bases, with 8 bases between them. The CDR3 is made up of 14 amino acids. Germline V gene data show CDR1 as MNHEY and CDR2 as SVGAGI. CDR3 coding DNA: TGTGCCAGCAGTTACGGGCAGTTCAATCAGCCCCAGCATTTT. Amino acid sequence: CASSYGQFNQPQHF.

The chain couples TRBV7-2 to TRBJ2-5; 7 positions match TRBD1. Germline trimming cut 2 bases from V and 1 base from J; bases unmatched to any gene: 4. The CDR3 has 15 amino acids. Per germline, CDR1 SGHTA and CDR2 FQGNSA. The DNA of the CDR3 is TGTGCCAGCAGCTTACAGACAGGGTCCCAAGAGACCCAGTACTTC. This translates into CASSLQTGSQETQYF. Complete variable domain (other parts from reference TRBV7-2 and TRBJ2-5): GAGVSQSPSNKVTEKGKDVELRCDPISGHTALYWYRQSLGQGLEFLIYFQGNSAPDKSGLPSDRFSAERTGGSVSTLTIQRTQQEDSAVYLCASSLQTGSQETQYFGPGTRLLVL.

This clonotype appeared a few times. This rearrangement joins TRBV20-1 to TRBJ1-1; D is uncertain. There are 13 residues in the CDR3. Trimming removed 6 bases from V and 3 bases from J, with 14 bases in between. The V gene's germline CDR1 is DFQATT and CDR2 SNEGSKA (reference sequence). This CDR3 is CSAPPGSYTEAFF. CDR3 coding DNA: TGCAGTGCGCCTCCCGGGTCGTACACTGAAGCTTTCTTT.

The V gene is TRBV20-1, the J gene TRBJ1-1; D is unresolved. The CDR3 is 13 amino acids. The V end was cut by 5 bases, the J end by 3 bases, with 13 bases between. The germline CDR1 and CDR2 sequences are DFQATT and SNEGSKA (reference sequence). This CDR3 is CSAGPDGYTEAFF. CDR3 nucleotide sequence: TGCAGTGCTGGACCAGACGGATACACTGAAGCTTTCTTT.

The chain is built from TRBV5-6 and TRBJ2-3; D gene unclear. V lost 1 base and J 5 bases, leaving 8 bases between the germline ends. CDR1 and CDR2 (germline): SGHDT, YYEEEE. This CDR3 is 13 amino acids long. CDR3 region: CASSLRSGDTQYF. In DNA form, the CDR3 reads TGTGCCAGCAGCTTGCGAAGTGGAGATACGCAGTATTTT.

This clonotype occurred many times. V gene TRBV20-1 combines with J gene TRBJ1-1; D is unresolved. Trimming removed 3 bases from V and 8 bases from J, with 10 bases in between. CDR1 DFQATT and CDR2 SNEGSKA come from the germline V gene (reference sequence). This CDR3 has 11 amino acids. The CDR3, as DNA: TGCAGTGCTAGGCCTAGGGTCGAAGCTTTCTTT. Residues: CSARPRVEAFF.

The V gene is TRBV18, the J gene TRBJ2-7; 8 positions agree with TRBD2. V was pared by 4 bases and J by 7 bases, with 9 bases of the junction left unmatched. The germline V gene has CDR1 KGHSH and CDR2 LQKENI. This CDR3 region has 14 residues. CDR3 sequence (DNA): TGTGCCAGCTCACTACGGACTAGCTCTGGTGAGCAGTACTTC. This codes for CASSLRTSSGEQYF. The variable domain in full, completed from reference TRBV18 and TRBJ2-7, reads NAGVMQNPRHLVRRRGQEARLRCSPMKGHSHVYWYRQLPEEGLKFMVYLQKENIIDESGMPKERFSAEFPKEGPSILRIQQVVRGDSAAYFCASSLRTSSGEQYFGPGTRLTVT.

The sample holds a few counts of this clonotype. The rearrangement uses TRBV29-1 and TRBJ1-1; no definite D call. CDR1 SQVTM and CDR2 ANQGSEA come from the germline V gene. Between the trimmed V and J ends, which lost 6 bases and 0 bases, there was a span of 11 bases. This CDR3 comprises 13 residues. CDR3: CSVSGVMNTEAFF. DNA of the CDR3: TGCAGCGTGAGTGGGGTTATGAACACTGAAGCTTTCTTT.

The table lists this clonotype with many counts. The CDR3 here is CASSLPSDEQYF. DNA of the CDR3: TGCGCCAGCAGCCTCCCCAGCGACGAGCAGTACTTC. The chain couples TRBV5-1 to TRBJ2-7; D unclear. CDR3 size: 12 residues. Deletions cut 4 bases from V and 5 bases from J, with 10 bases between. Germline-derived CDR1 and CDR2 are SGHRS and YFSETQ.

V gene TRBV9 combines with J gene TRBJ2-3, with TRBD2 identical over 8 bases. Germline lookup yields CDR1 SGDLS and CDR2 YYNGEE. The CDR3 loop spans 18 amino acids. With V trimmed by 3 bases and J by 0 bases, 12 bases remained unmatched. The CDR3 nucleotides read TGTGCCAGCAGCGGCACACTAGCGGACTACACTAGCACAGATACGCAGTATTTT. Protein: CASSGTLADYTSTDTQYF.

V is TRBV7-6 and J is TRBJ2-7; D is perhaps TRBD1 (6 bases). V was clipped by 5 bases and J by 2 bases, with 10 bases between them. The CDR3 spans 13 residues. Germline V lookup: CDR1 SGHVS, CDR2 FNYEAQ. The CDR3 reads CASSANRAYEQYF. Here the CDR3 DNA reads TGTGCCAGCAGCGCCAACAGGGCCTACGAGCAGTACTTC.

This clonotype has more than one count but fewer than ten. The CDR3 sequence: CASSLWGSGGYEQYF. The CDR3 DNA reads as TGCGCCAGCAGCTTGTGGGGTAGCGGGGGGTACGAGCAGTACTTC. V and J are TRBV5-1 and TRBJ2-7, with 10 bases lining up with TRBD2. The V segment lost 1 base and the J segment 4 bases; nucleotides outside the gene matches: 5. Germline V gene sequence: CDR1 SGHRS, CDR2 YFSETQ. CDR3 length: 15 amino acids.

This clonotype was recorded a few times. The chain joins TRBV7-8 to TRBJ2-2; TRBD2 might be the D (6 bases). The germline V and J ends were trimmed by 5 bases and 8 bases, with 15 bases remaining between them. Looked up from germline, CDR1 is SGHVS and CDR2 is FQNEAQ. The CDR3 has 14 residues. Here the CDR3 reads CASSAGSGLGELFF. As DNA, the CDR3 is TGTGCCAGCAGCGCGGGAAGTGGTTTGGGGGAGCTGTTTTTT. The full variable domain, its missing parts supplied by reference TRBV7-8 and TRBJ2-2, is GAGVSQSPRYKVAKRGQDVALRCDPISGHVSLFWYQQALGQGPEFLTYFQNEAQLDKSGLPSDRFFAERPEGSVSTLKIQRTQQEDSAVYLCASSAGSGLGELFFGEGSRLTVL.

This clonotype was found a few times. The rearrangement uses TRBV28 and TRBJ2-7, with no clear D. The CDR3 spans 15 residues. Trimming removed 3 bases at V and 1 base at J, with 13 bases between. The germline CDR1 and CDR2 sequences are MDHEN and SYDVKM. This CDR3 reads CASSFLGPTSYEQYF. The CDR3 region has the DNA TGTGCCAGCAGTTTTCTAGGACCGACGTCCTACGAGCAGTACTTC.